The 8 T cell receptor beta chains presented below share a single source sample, sequenced in a study of cytotoxic CD8 clonotypes in ibrutinib-treated CLL. Data came from immunoSEQ multiplex PCR; TCRdb stores just in-frame clones and leaves some out. The sample includes 160,000 or so clones, about 88% of them seen just once. Specimen: PBMCs, collected at disease progression, from a patient treated with ibrutinib. These receptors all come from a human donor with chronic lymphocytic leukemia.

The V gene is TRBV6-1, the J gene TRBJ2-1, with 7 positions matching TRBD2. The CDR3 extends over 18 amino acids. The V gene end was trimmed by 1 base and the J gene end by 0 bases; junction bases not matched to a gene: 9. The germline CDR1 and CDR2 sequences are MNHNS and SASEGT. DNA for the CDR3: TGTGCCAGCAGTGAAGAAGGGAACGGGAGGATCTCCTACAATGAGCAGTTCTTC. Protein sequence: CASSEEGNGRISYNEQFF.

The gene calls are TRBV28 and TRBJ1-2; tentative D call: TRBD1 (5 bases). This CDR3 has 14 amino acids. Looked up from germline, CDR1 is MDHEN and CDR2 is SYDVKM. With 6 bases removed from V and 8 bases from J, the gap between germline ends came to 19 bases. The CDR3 spells CASRWGVWVGGYTF. The CDR3 DNA reads as TGTGCCAGCAGATGGGGGGTCTGGGTTGGAGGCTACACCTTC.

This chain joins TRBV19 and TRBJ2-7; the D gene could be TRBD1 or TRBD2 (5 bases each). Germline CDR1 is LNHDA and CDR2 is SQIVND (reference sequence). Trimming stripped 5 bases from V and 6 bases from J, with 11 bases between. The CDR3 has 12 amino acids. The CDR3 region has the DNA TGTGCCAGTAGTCCCTTTGGGGGCGAGCAGTACTTC. It specifies CASSPFGGEQYF.

V and J are TRBV28 and TRBJ2-7; TRBD1 matches 11 bases. V lost 5 bases, J lost 4 bases, and 4 bases stayed unmatched. Germline assignment: CDR1 MDHEN and CDR2 SYDVKM. CDR3 length equals 14 residues. CDR3 protein: CASSLDRGLYEQYF. The CDR3 DNA reads TGTGCCAGCAGTCTGGACAGGGGGCTTTACGAGCAGTACTTC.

The V gene is TRBV6-1, the J gene TRBJ2-7; no reliable D call. V lost 10 bases and J 1 base, leaving 20 bases between the germline ends. The CDR3 is 15 amino acids. From germline, CDR1 is MNHNS and CDR2 SASEGT. The CDR3 DNA sequence: TGTGCCACCCTCAACGAAGGGCGCGGATCCTACGAGCAGTACTTC. It encodes CATLNEGRGSYEQYF.

V is TRBV2 and J is TRBJ1-1; maybe TRBD1 (6 bases). The germline V gene has CDR1 SNHLY and CDR2 FYNNEI. CDR3 length: 14 amino acids. The V end lost 6 bases, the J end lost 1 base, and 12 bases lay between the germline ends. CDR3 amino acids: CASRPGHKNTEAFF. The CDR3 DNA reads as TGTGCCAGCAGGCCGGGACATAAGAACACTGAAGCTTTCTTT.

The chain couples TRBV7-9 to TRBJ1-5; 9 bases are shared with TRBD1. Per the germline V gene, CDR1 is SEHNR and CDR2 is FQNEAQ (reference sequence). V shed 3 bases, J shed 4 bases, and the junction held 10 bases outside the gene matches. The CDR3 has 17 residues. The CDR3 is CASSFSSGTGLNQPQHF. CDR3 bases: TGTGCCAGCAGCTTCTCATCCGGGACAGGGTTGAATCAGCCCCAGCATTTT. Full variable domain (remainder filled in from reference TRBV7-9 and TRBJ1-5): DTGVSQNPRHKITKRGQNVTFRCDPISEHNRLYWYRQTLGQGPEFLTYFQNEAQLEKSRLLSDRFSAERPKGSFSTLEIQRTEQGDSAMYLCASSFSSGTGLNQPQHFGDGTRLSIL.

The chain is built from TRBV30 and TRBJ1-2; TRBD1 matches at 8 bases. The germline V gene encodes CDR1 GTSNPN and CDR2 SVGIG (reference sequence). This CDR3 is built from 13 residues. The ends lost 8 bases at V and 1 base at J; junction bases unmatched: 6. CDR3 sequence: CAGQGPNNYGYTF. The CDR3 nucleotides are TGTGCCGGACAGGGTCCCAATAACTATGGCTACACCTTC. The full variable domain, in which reference TRBV30 and TRBJ1-2 provide the parts outside the CDR3, is SQTIHQWPATLVQPVGSPLSLECTVEGTSNPNLYWYRQAAGRGLQLLFYSVGIGQISSEVPQNLSASRPQDRQFILSSKKLLLSDSGFYLCAGQGPNNYGYTFGSGTRLTVV.